A selection of T cell receptor beta chains follows, all from one sample in a study of blood T cells in healthy people across ages. TCRdb used MiXCR to reprocess the 5' RACE reads, holding one entry per CDR3 protein. The sample carries fewer than 600,000 distinct CDR3 sequences, around 27% recorded once. The sample also formed part of further work on T cells of mothers and their children.

The sample consisted of blood. The origin of the receptors is a boy aged 2-9 years in good health. CDR3s include the opening cysteine and the closing phenylalanine or tryptophan. The D gene is left open where the match is weak. The size field is filled for only some rows; it gives once, few, many or a size class.

j_gene	v_gene	d_gene	abundance	len	CDR3aa	CDR3nt
TRBJ1-1	TRBV30	NA	NA	11	CACGKSTEAFF	TGTGCCTGTGGTAAGAGCACTGAAGCTTTCTTT
TRBJ2-7	TRBV20-1	TRBD1	NA	11	CSADREDEQYF	TGCAGTGCCGACAGGGAAGACGAGCAGTACTTC
TRBJ1-5	TRBV10-3	NA	NA	15	CAISDGGGSNQPQHF	TGTGCCATCAGTGACGGAGGAGGGAGCAATCAGCCCCAGCATTTT
TRBJ2-5	TRBV30	NA	many	10	CAWGLPNLFF	TGTGCCTGGGGACTCCCCAATTTGTTCTTC
TRBJ2-7	TRBV5-1	NA	NA	15	CASSLTGLQPYEQYF	TGCGCCAGCAGCTTGACGGGACTCCAACCCTACGAGCAGTACTTC
TRBJ2-7	TRBV7-9	TRBD1	NA	15	CASSQGAKIPYEQYF	TGTGCCAGCAGCCAGGGGGCGAAAATTCCCTACGAGCAGTACTTC
TRBJ2-5	TRBV9	NA	few	16	CASSVGASSAQETQYF	TGTGCCAGCAGCGTAGGTGCATCCTCGGCCCAAGAGACCCAGTACTTC
TRBJ1-3	TRBV7-2	NA	NA	15	CASSLRGNSGNTIYF	TGTGCCAGCAGCTTACGGGGGAACTCTGGAAACACCATATATTTT
TRBJ2-7	TRBV7-6	NA	few	15	CASSLVEAGLYEQYF	TGTGCCAGCAGCTTAGTTGAGGCAGGGCTATACGAGCAGTACTTC
TRBJ2-7	TRBV11-2	NA	few	15	CASSLDEATSYEQYF	TGTGCCAGCAGCTTAGATGAGGCCACGTCCTACGAGCAGTACTTC
TRBJ2-3	TRBV10-3	NA	NA	14	CATNYRDGTDTQYF	TGTGCCACCAACTACAGGGACGGCACAGATACGCAGTATTTT
TRBJ2-2	TRBV2	TRBD2	NA	14	CASSPLADTGELFF	TGTGCCAGCAGCCCTCTAGCGGACACCGGGGAGCTGTTTTTT
TRBJ2-3	TRBV7-9	NA	NA	11	CASMAGDTQYF	TGTGCCAGCATGGCGGGGGATACGCAGTATTTT
TRBJ2-2	TRBV7-8	NA	few	15	CASSPAGRNTGELFF	TGTGCCAGCAGCCCTGCGGGAAGAAACACCGGGGAGCTGTTTTTT
TRBJ2-6	TRBV28	NA	many	14	CASSLPGGANVLTF	TGTGCCAGCAGTTTACCGGGTGGGGCCAACGTCCTGACTTTC
TRBJ1-2	TRBV15	NA	NA	12	CATSGANYGYTF	TGTGCCACCAGCGGAGCTAACTATGGCTACACCTTC
TRBJ2-7	TRBV30	NA	NA	10	CAWGIVEQYF	TGTGCCTGGGGAATTGTCGAGCAGTACTTC
TRBJ2-5	TRBV6-2/TRBV6-3	NA	NA	14	CASTPRGRAETQYF	TGTGCCAGCACCCCGAGGGGGAGGGCGGAGACCCAGTACTTC
TRBJ1-2	TRBV29-1	NA	few	12	CSVDQGNYGYTF	TGCAGCGTTGATCAGGGAAACTATGGCTACACCTTC
TRBJ1-1	TRBV10-3	NA	NA	13	CAIRKTANTEAFF	TGTGCCATCAGGAAGACAGCGAACACTGAAGCTTTCTTT
TRBJ2-1	TRBV5-1	NA	NA	14	CVSNSGDPYNEQFF	TGCGTCAGCAACTCAGGGGACCCCTACAATGAGCAGTTCTTC
TRBJ2-5	TRBV7-7	TRBD2	few	16	CASSLWASGAQETQYF	TGTGCTAGCAGCTTATGGGCTAGCGGGGCCCAAGAGACCCAGTACTTC
TRBJ2-5	TRBV24-1	TRBD2	few	16	CATSDFQRGGQETQYF	TGTGCCACCAGTGATTTTCAGCGGGGGGGCCAAGAGACCCAGTACTTC
TRBJ1-4	TRBV6-6	TRBD1	NA	15	CASSLGQGLNEKLFF	TGTGCCAGCAGCCTAGGACAGGGATTAAATGAAAAACTGTTTTTT
TRBJ2-3	TRBV19	NA	once	14	CASSIRGGTDTQYF	TGTGCCAGTAGTATAAGGGGAGGCACAGATACGCAGTATTTT
TRBJ2-7	TRBV3-1	NA	NA	11	CASSAASEQYF	TGTGCCAGCAGCGCAGCATCCGAGCAGTACTTC
TRBJ1-3	TRBV5-1	NA	NA	17	CASSLAGSGRTGNTIYF	TGCGCCAGCAGCTTGGCCGGTTCAGGGCGTACCGGAAACACCATATATTTT
TRBJ2-2	TRBV6-5	NA	NA	14	CASSYEEGPGELFF	TGTGCCAGCAGTTACGAAGAGGGTCCCGGGGAGCTGTTTTTT
TRBJ2-5	TRBV4-2	TRBD2	few	16	CASSPASGGDQETQYF	TGTGCCAGCAGCCCAGCTAGCGGGGGAGACCAAGAGACCCAGTACTTC
TRBJ2-7	TRBV11-1	TRBD2	NA	14	CASSRLAGNYEQYF	TGTGCCAGCAGCCGACTAGCGGGGAACTACGAGCAGTACTTC
TRBJ2-1	TRBV12-3/TRBV12-4	TRBD2	few	16	CASRDLAGVSWNEQFF	TGTGCCAGCAGAGATTTAGCGGGAGTTTCTTGGAATGAGCAGTTCTTC
TRBJ2-1	TRBV20-1	NA	NA	14	CSAGRGLESNEQFF	TGCAGTGCAGGCCGGGGGCTTGAGTCCAATGAGCAGTTCTTC
TRBJ2-2	TRBV6-5	NA	few	15	CASSSLPGGGGELFF	TGTGCCAGCAGTTCGTTGCCGGGTGGTGGCGGGGAGCTGTTTTTT
TRBJ2-2	TRBV5-5	TRBD2	NA	16	CASSLPTSGSTGELFF	TGTGCCAGCAGCTTGCCGACTAGCGGGAGCACCGGGGAGCTGTTTTTT
TRBJ1-2	TRBV20-1	TRBD1	few	14	CSASTGGIGYGYTF	TGCAGTGCCTCGACAGGGGGCATAGGGTATGGCTACACCTTC
TRBJ2-3	TRBV9	NA	NA	17	CASSVSFARPITDTQYF	TGTGCCAGCAGCGTATCGTTTGCGCGTCCCATCACAGATACGCAGTATTTT
TRBJ1-3	TRBV3-1	NA	NA	15	CASSQDKTSGNTIYF	TGTGCCAGCAGCCAAGATAAGACCTCTGGAAACACCATATATTTT
TRBJ2-5	TRBV6-6	NA	few	13	CAGSYQEKETQYF	TGTGCCGGCAGTTACCAGGAAAAGGAGACCCAGTACTTC
TRBJ1-2	TRBV10-3	NA	NA	14	CAISEVGQFYGYTF	TGTGCCATCAGTGAAGTAGGACAGTTCTATGGCTACACCTTC
TRBJ2-7	TRBV5-1	TRBD2	few	14	CASSRTSGGSEQYF	TGCGCCAGCAGCCGGACTAGCGGGGGCTCCGAGCAGTACTTC
TRBJ2-5	TRBV28	TRBD2	NA	12	CASKRGRETQYF	TGTGCCAGCAAGCGCGGGAGGGAGACCCAGTACTTC
TRBJ2-1	TRBV20-1	TRBD2	NA	14	CSASRGGSYNEQFF	TGCAGTGCTAGCCGGGGGGGCTCCTACAATGAGCAGTTCTTC
TRBJ2-1	TRBV15	TRBD1	NA	21	CATSRGEGTGGLSSSYNEQFF	TGTGCCACCAGCAGAGGGGAGGGGACAGGGGGCCTCTCTAGCTCCTACAATGAGCAGTTCTTC
TRBJ2-7	TRBV15	TRBD2	NA	14	CATSRGGGVVKQYF	TGTGCCACCAGCAGAGGGGGAGGGGTGGTGAAGCAGTACTTC
TRBJ1-2	TRBV4-2	NA	NA	15	CASSQEAAQPYDYTF	TGTGCCAGCAGCCAAGAGGCGGCACAGCCCTATGACTACACCTTC